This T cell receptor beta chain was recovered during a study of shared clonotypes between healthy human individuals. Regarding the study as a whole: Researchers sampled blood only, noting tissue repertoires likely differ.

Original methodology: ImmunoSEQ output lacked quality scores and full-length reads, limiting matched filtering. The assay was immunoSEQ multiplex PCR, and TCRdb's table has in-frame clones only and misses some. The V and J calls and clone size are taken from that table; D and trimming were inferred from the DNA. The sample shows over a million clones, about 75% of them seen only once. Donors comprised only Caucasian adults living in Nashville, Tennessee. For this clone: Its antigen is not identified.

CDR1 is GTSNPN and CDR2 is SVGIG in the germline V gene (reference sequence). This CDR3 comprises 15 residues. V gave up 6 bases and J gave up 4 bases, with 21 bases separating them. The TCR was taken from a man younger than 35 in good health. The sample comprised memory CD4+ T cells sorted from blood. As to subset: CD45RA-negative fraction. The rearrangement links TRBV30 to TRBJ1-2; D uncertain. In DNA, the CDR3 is TGTGCCTGCCCTACTCCTCCCCAAGACGTCTATGGCTACACCTTC. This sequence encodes CACPTPPQDVYGYTF.